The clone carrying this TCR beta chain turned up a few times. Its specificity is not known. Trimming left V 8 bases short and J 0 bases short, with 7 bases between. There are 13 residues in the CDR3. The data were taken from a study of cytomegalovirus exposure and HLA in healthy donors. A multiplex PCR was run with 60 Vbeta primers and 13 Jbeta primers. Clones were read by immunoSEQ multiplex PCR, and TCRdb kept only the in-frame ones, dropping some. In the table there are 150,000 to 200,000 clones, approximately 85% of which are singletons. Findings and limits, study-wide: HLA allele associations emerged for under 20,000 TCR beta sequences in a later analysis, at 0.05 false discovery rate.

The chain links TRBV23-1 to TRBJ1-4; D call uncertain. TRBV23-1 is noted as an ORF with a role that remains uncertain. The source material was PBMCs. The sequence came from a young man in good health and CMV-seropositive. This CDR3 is CASVRATNEKLFF. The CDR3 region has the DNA TGCGCCAGCGTGAGGGCAACTAATGAAAAACTGTTTTTT.